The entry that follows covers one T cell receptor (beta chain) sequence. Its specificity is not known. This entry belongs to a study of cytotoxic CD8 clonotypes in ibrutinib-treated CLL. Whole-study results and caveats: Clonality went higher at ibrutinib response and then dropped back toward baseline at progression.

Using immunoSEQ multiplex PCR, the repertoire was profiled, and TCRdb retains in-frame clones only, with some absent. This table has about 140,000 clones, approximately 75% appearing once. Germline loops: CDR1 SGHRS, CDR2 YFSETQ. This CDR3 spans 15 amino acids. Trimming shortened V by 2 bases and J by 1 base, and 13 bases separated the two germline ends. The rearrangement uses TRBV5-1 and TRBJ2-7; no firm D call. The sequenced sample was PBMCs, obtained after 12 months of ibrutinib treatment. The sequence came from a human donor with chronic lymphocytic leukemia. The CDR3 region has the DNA TGCGCCAGCAGCTTAGGGTCCGTCGGGTCCTACGAGCAGTACTTC. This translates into CASSLGSVGSYEQYF.